These T cell receptor beta chains were read from a single sample in a study of OX40 agonist ivuxolimab in advanced cancers. The table came from immunoSEQ multiplex PCR; TCRdb's copy has only in-frame clones and leaves some out. Of some 150,000 clones in the sample, just over 90% were seen once. Sequencing used CD4+ or CD8+ T cells sorted from blood, obtained in a trial of the OX40 agonist ivuxolimab. All receptors derive from an adult with an advanced solid tumor such as melanoma, head and neck, liver or kidney cancer. Each CDR3 is given with its conserved first and last residue. Each record gives: CDR3 protein, CDR3 DNA, J gene, clone size, V gene, D gene. A D gene is named only where the DNA matches it firmly. Some rows mark clone size as missing; the rest say once, few, many or name a class of expanded clone.

CASSASYDRGDEQFF | TGTGCCAGCAGCGCATCATACGACAGGGGCGATGAGCAGTTCTTC | TRBJ2-1 | NA | TRBV9 | TRBD1
CASGEQGGYGYTF | TGTGCCAGCGGCGAACAGGGTGGCTATGGCTACACCTTC | TRBJ1-2 | NA | TRBV9 | NA
CASTKGGTGQGTDTQYF | TGTGCCAGTACCAAGGGTGGGACAGGCCAAGGCACAGATACGCAGTATTTT | TRBJ2-3 | NA | TRBV19 | TRBD1
CASSEYRAGQLTDTQYF | TGTGCCAGCAGTGAATATAGGGCCGGGCAGCTCACAGATACGCAGTATTTT | TRBJ2-3 | NA | TRBV25-1 | NA
CASSYSAGRGIQYF | TGTGCCAGCAGTTATAGTGCAGGGAGAGGCATTCAGTACTTC | TRBJ2-4 | NA | TRBV6-5 | NA
CASSSLLPGELFF | TGTGCCAGCAGTTCTCTCCTCCCCGGGGAGCTGTTTTTT | TRBJ2-2 | NA | TRBV28 | NA
CAIAPGDRGNGYTF | TGTGCCATCGCCCCCGGGGACAGGGGCAATGGCTACACCTTC | TRBJ1-2 | NA | TRBV10-3 | TRBD1
CSVSRGRGTDTQYF | TGCAGCGTTAGCAGGGGGCGCGGCACAGATACGCAGTATTTT | TRBJ2-3 | NA | TRBV29-1 | TRBD1
CASTPTLGGETQYF | TGTGCCAGCACCCCGACACTGGGGGGTGAGACCCAGTACTTC | TRBJ2-5 | NA | TRBV7-9 | NA
CASTPTSVRETQYF | TGTGCCAGCACCCCCACTAGCGTGCGAGAGACCCAGTACTTC | TRBJ2-5 | NA | TRBV28 | TRBD2
CASSPWTSGRSSSYNEQFF | TGCGCCAGCAGCCCATGGACTAGCGGGAGGAGCAGCTCCTACAATGAGCAGTTCTTC | TRBJ2-1 | NA | TRBV4-1 | TRBD2
CASSSWGKWDTEAFF | TGTGCCAGCAGTTCCTGGGGGAAATGGGACACTGAAGCTTTCTTT | TRBJ1-1 | NA | TRBV27 | NA
CASSSLGQGDGQPQHF | TGTGCCAGCAGTTCGTTGGGACAGGGCGACGGTCAGCCCCAGCATTTT | TRBJ1-5 | NA | TRBV28 | TRBD1
CASSFGGEQPQHF | TGTGCCAGCAGTTTTGGGGGAGAACAGCCCCAGCATTTT | TRBJ1-5 | NA | TRBV27 | NA
CASSLGEGAHYGYTF | TGTGCCAGCAGCTTAGGGGAGGGGGCCCACTATGGCTACACCTTC | TRBJ1-2 | once | TRBV7-2 | TRBD1
CASTVTTGGWTEAFF | TGTGCCAGCACTGTAACGACAGGGGGCTGGACTGAAGCTTTCTTT | TRBJ1-1 | NA | TRBV6-5 | TRBD1
CAWARWLAAYEQYF | TGTGCCTGGGCGCGTTGGCTAGCCGCCTACGAGCAGTACTTC | TRBJ2-7 | NA | TRBV30 | NA
CAAGGFSGANVLTF | TGTGCCGCCGGGGGGTTCTCTGGGGCCAACGTCCTGACTTTC | TRBJ2-6 | NA | TRBV28 | TRBD2
CASSDRGQSYNEQFF | TGTGCCAGCAGTGATAGGGGGCAATCCTACAATGAGCAGTTCTTC | TRBJ2-1 | NA | TRBV2 | TRBD1
CASSPGLEERTDTQYF | TGTGCCAGCAGCCCGGGACTAGAGGAAAGGACAGATACGCAGTATTTT | TRBJ2-3 | NA | TRBV6-6 | TRBD2
CASSLEFGNYEQYF | TGTGCCAGCAGCTTAGAGTTTGGGAACTACGAGCAGTACTTC | TRBJ2-7 | NA | TRBV11-2 | NA
CASRGTANYGYTF | TGTGCCAGCAGGGGGACAGCCAACTATGGCTACACCTTC | TRBJ1-2 | NA | TRBV6-1 | TRBD1
CASSPDPSGPGELFF | TGTGCCAGCAGCCCCGACCCCTCTGGACCCGGGGAGCTGTTTTTT | TRBJ2-2 | NA | TRBV9 | NA
CASSLRTGGTNEKLFF | TGTGCCAGTAGTCTGAGGACAGGGGGAACTAATGAAAAACTGTTTTTT | TRBJ1-4 | once | TRBV19 | TRBD1
CASSLSGRLARPTYNEQFF | TGCGCCAGCAGCTTGAGCGGTCGACTAGCGCGACCTACCTACAATGAGCAGTTCTTC | TRBJ2-1 | once | TRBV5-1 | TRBD2
CASSPGPGQPHQPQHF | TGTGCCAGCAGCCCAGGTCCAGGGCAACCGCATCAGCCCCAGCATTTT | TRBJ1-5 | NA | TRBV9 | NA
CASSLGTPADTQYF | TGTGCCAGCAGCCTCGGGACACCCGCAGATACGCAGTATTTT | TRBJ2-3 | NA | TRBV11-2 | NA
CASSDLRQGSEEKLFF | TGTGCCAGCAGTGATCTAAGACAGGGATCGGAGGAAAAACTGTTTTTT | TRBJ1-4 | NA | TRBV28 | TRBD1
CASSLLSGLSTDTQYF | TGCGCCAGCAGCCTACTTAGCGGGCTGAGCACAGATACGCAGTATTTT | TRBJ2-3 | NA | TRBV5-1 | TRBD2